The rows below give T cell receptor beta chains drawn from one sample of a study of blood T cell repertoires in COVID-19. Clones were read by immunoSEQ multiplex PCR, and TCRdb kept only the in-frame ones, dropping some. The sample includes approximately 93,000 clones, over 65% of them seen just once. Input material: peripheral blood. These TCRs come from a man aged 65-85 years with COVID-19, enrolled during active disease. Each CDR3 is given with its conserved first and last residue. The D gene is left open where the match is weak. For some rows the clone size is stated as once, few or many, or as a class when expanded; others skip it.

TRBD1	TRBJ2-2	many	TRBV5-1	TGCGCCAGCAGCCCGGGGACAGGGAACACCGGGGAGCTGTTTTTT	CASSPGTGNTGELFF
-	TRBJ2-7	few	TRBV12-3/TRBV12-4	TGTGCCAGCAGTTTATCGGACGAGCAGTACTTC	CASSLSDEQYF
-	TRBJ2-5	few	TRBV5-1	TGCGCCAGCAGCATAGGACAGACACAAGAGACCCAGTACTTC	CASSIGQTQETQYF
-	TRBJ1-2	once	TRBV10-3	TGTGCCATCAGTGAGTGGACGGGAAACCCGACTAACTATGGCTACACCTTC	CAISEWTGNPTNYGYTF
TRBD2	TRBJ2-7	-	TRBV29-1	TGCAGCGTTGAGGGGACTAGCGGGAGGGAATACGAGCAGTACTTC	CSVEGTSGREYEQYF
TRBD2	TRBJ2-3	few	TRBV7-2	TGTGCCAGCACCCCGCCGGGACTAAGAACAGATACGCAGTATTTT	CASTPPGLRTDTQYF
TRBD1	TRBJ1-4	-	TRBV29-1	TGCAGCGTTGAAGGTCGGGACAGAGGAAATGAAAAACTGTTTTTT	CSVEGRDRGNEKLFF
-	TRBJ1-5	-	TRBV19	TGTGCCAGCCGCCAGGTTAGCAATCAGCCCCAGCATTTT	CASRQVSNQPQHF
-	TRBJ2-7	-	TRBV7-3	TGTGCCAGCAGCTTAATGGGGGCGAGCTCCTACGAGCAGTACTTC	CASSLMGASSYEQYF
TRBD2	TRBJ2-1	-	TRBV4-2	TGTGCCAGCAGCCAAGGGGGCGGGAGGGCCCATGAGCAGTTCTTC	CASSQGGGRAHEQFF
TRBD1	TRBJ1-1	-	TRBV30	TGTGCCTGGAGTTGGGACAGCCTGAACACTGAAGCTTTCTTT	CAWSWDSLNTEAFF
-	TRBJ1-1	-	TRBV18	TGTGCCAGCTCACCCTTCAATAGGGGTCGGTACACTGAAGCTTTCTTT	CASSPFNRGRYTEAFF
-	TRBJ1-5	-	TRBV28	TGTGCCAGCAGTAGAGGACAGAGGAATCAGCCCCAGCATTTT	CASSRGQRNQPQHF
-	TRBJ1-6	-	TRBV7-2	TGTGCCAGCAGCTTAGTCGCAGGGTCATTTAATTCACCCCTCCACTTT	CASSLVAGSFNSPLHF
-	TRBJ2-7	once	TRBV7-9	TGTGCCAGCAGCTTGGCCCTCTACGAGCAGTACTTC	CASSLALYEQYF
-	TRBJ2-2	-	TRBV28	TGTGCCAGCAGTCCTCTTGCCTCACAGGGAGAAACCGGGGAGCTGTTTTTT	CASSPLASQGETGELFF
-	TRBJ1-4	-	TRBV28	TGTGCCAGCAGTGATCACAGCTCTAATGAAAAACTGTTTTTT	CASSDHSSNEKLFF
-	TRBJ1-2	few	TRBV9	TGTGCCAGCAGCCCCCGACAGGATTTGTATGGCTACACCTTC	CASSPRQDLYGYTF
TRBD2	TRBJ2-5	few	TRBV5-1	TGCGCCAGCAGCCCGGACTGGACTAGCGGGTTGAAGGGGGGCTTAGAGACCCAGTACTTC	CASSPDWTSGLKGGLETQYF
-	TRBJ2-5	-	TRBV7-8	TGTGCCAGCAGCCCCCGGTATATAGAGGAAGAGACCCAGTACTTC	CASSPRYIEEETQYF
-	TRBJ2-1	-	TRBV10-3	TGTGCCATCCCTAGTGAGCAGTTCTTC	CAIPSEQFF
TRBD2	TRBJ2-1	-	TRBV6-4	TGTGCCAGCAGTGAGAGGTGGCTAGCGGGGGCGAATGAGCAGTTCTTC	CASSERWLAGANEQFF
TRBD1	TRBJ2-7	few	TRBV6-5	TGTGCCAGCAGTTCCACCGGGACAGGGGGCTACGAGCAGTACTTC	CASSSTGTGGYEQYF
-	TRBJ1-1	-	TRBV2	TGTGCCAGCAGTGAAGCAGGGTTCTGGAGGGACACTGAAGCTTTCTTT	CASSEAGFWRDTEAFF
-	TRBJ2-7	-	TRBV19	TGTGCCAGTAGTATTTCTTGGGCAGGCACCTACGAGCAGTACTTC	CASSISWAGTYEQYF
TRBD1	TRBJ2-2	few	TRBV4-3	TGCGCCAGCAGCCAAGAGGGACAGGGACGAACCGGGGAGCTGTTTTTT	CASSQEGQGRTGELFF
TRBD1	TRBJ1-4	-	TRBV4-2	TGTGCCAGCAGCCACGGACAGGACGTCTATGAAAAACTGTTTTTT	CASSHGQDVYEKLFF
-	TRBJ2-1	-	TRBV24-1	TGTGCCACCAGTGATTTAACAGGGCTCGACAATGAGCAGTTCTTC	CATSDLTGLDNEQFF
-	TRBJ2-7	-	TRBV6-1	TGTGCCAGCAGTGAAGGCGGACATCCGAACGAGCAGTACTTC	CASSEGGHPNEQYF
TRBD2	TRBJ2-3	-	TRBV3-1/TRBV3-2	TGTGCCAGCAGCCTCACCGGACTAGCCATCACAGATACGCAGTATTTT	CASSLTGLAITDTQYF
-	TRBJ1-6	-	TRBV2	TGTGCCAGCAGCCTCACAGGGATCGGAGATTCACCCCTCCACTTT	CASSLTGIGDSPLHF
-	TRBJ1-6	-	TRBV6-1	TGTGCCAGCAGTGAATGGCTTGGGCGGGAAGTCGATTCACCCCTCCACTTT	CASSEWLGREVDSPLHF
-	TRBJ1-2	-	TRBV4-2	TGTGCCAGCAGCCAAGAATCAGGGTATGGCTACACCTTC	CASSQESGYGYTF
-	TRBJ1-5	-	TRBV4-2	TGTGCCAGCAGCCAGGGGCATAGCAATCAGCCCCAGCATTTT	CASSQGHSNQPQHF
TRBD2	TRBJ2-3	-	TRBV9	TGTGCCAGCACCCCCTTCCTAGCGGGGGCCACAGATACGCAGTATTTT	CASTPFLAGATDTQYF
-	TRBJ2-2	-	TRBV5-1	TGCGCCAGCAGCTCACAGGGAGCTGACACCGGGGAGCTGTTTTTT	CASSSQGADTGELFF
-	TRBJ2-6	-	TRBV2	TGTGCCAGCAGCCTCGGTTGGGCCTCTGGGGCCAACGTCCTGACTTTC	CASSLGWASGANVLTF
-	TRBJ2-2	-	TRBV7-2	TGTGCCAGCAGCTTAGCGTCAGGGTTTGGTTCCGGGGAGCTGTTTTTT	CASSLASGFGSGELFF
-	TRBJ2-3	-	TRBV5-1	TGCGCCAGCAGCTCCTTAGGGGGACGCACAGATACGCAGTATTTT	CASSSLGGRTDTQYF
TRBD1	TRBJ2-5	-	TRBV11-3	TGTGCCAGCAGCCTCGGACAGGGTCAACAAGAGACCCAGTACTTC	CASSLGQGQQETQYF
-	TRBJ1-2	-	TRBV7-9	TGTGCCAGCAGCCCCCTCGGGGGTTCCGATGGCTACACCTTC	CASSPLGGSDGYTF
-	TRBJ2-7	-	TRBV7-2	TGTGCCAGCAGCTCCCGCCGGGGTTTCTACGAGCAGTACTTC	CASSSRRGFYEQYF
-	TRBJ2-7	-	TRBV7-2	TGTGCCAGCAGCTTAGAAGCCGGGATCTACGAGCAGTACTTC	CASSLEAGIYEQYF
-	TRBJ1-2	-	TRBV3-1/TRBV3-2	TGTGCCAGCAGCCAAGGCGGTGGGGGCTACACCTTC	CASSQGGGGYTF
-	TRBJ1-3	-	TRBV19	TGTGCCAGTAGTATGGACAGCTGGGGAAACACCATATATTTT	CASSMDSWGNTIYF
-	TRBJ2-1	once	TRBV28	TGTGCCAGCAGTTTACGTCATGAGCAGTTCTTC	CASSLRHEQFF
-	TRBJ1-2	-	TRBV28	TGTGCCAGCAGTTTAAACGCATGGGTGGGGCATGGCTACACCTTC	CASSLNAWVGHGYTF
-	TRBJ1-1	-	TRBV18	TGTGCCAGCTCACCTCGGGATCTAACAATGAACACTGAAGCTTTCTTT	CASSPRDLTMNTEAFF
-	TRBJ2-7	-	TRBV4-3	TGCGCCAGCAGCCGACACCCGAGAGGGTTCCCGGTCGAGCAGTACTTC	CASSRHPRGFPVEQYF
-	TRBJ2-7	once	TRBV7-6	TGTGCCAGCAGCCGGGACTTGCCCTACGAGCAGTACTTC	CASSRDLPYEQYF